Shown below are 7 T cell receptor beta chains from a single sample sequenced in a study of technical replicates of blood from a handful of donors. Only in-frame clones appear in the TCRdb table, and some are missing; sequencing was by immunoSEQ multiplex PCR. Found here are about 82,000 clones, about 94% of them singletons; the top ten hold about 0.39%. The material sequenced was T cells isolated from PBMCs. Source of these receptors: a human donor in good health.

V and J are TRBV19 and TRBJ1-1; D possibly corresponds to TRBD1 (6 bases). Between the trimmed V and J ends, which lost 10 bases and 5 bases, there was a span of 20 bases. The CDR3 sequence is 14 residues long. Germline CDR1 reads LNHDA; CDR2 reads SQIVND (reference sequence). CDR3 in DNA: TGTGCCACCGATATACAGGGTCCAGGGACTGAAGCTTTCTTT. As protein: CATDIQGPGTEAFF.

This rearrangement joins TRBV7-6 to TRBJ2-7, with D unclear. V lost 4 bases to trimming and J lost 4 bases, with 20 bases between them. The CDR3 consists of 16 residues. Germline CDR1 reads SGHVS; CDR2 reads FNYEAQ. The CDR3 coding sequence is TGTGCCAGCAGCTATAAATTACGAACAGCTGAATACGAGCAGTACTTC. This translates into CASSYKLRTAEYEQYF. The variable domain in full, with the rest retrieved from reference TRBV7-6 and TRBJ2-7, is GAGVSQSPRYKVTKRGQDVALRCDPISGHVSLYWYRQALGQGPEFLTYFNYEAQQDKSGLPNDRFSAERPEGSISTLTIQRTEQRDSAMYRCASSYKLRTAEYEQYFGPGTRLTVT.

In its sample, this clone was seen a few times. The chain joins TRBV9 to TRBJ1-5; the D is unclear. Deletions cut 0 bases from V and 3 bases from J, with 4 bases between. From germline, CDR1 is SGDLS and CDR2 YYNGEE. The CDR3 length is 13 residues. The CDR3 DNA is TGTGCCAGCAGCGTAGCTGTCAATCAGCCCCAGCATTTT. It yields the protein CASSVAVNQPQHF.

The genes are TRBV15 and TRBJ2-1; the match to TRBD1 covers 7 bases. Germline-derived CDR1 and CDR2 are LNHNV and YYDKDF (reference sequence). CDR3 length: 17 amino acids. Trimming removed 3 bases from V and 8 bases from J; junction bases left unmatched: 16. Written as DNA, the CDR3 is TGTGCCACCAGCAGGGAAGGTACAGGGGCGAGGGGAGATGAGCAGTTCTTC. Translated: CATSREGTGARGDEQFF.

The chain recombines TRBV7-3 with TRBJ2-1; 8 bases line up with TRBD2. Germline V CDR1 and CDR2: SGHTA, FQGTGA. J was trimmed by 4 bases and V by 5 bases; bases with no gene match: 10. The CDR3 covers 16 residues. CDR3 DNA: TGTGCCAGCAGCAGGGGGGGGACGGGAGGGTACAATGAGCAGTTCTTC. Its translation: CASSRGGTGGYNEQFF.

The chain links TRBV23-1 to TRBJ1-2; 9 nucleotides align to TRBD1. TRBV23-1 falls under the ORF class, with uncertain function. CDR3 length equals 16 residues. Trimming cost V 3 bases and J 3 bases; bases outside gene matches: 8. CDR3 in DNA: TGCGCCAGCAGTCATACCCGGGGACAGGGCCACTATGGCTACACCTTC. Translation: CASSHTRGQGHYGYTF.

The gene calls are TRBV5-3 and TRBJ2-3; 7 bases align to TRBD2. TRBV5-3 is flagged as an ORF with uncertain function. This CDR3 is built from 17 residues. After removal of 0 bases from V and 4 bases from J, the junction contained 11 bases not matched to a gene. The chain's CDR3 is CARSLGRGRPRADTQYF. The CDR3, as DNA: TGTGCCAGAAGCTTGGGTCGCGGGAGACCTCGGGCAGATACGCAGTATTTT.